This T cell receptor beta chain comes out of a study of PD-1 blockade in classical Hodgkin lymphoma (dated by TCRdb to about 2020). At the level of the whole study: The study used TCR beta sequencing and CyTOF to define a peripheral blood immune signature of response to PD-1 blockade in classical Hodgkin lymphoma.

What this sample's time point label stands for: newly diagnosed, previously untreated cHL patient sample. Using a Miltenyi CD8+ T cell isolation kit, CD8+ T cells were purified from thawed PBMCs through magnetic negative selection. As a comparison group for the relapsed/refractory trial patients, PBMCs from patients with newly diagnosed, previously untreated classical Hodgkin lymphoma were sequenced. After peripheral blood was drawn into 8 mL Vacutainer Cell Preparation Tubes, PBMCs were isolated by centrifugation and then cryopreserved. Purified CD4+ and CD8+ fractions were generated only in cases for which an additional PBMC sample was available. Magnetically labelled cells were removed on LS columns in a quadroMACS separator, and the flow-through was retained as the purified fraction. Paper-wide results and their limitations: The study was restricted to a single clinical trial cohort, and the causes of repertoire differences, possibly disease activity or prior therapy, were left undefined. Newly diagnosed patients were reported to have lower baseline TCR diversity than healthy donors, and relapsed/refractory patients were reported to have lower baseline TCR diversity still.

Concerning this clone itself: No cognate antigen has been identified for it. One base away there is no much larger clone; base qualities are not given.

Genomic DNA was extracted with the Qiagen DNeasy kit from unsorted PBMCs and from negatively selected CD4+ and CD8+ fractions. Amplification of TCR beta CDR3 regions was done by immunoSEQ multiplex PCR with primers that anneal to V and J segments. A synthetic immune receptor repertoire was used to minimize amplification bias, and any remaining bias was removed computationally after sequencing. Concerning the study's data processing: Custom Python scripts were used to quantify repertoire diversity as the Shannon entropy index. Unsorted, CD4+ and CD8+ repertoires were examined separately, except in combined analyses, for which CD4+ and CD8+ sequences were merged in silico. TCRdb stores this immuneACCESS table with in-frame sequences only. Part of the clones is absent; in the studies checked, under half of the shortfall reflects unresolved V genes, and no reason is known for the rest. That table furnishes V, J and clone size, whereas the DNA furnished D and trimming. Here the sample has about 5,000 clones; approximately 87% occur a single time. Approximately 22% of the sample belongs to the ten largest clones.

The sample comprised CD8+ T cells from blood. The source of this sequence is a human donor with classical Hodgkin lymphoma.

The nucleotide sequence reads as follows: TGTGCCACCAGCAGAGATGTAAGGGGAAGCTATGGCTACACCTTC. Translation gives CATSRDVRGSYGYTF. The chain is made from TRBV15 and TRBJ1-2; a weak D assignment points to TRBD1 (5 bases agree). V and J lose 0 bases and 4 bases, and a span of 12 bases separates them. CDR1 LNHNV and CDR2 YYDKDF are derived from the germline V gene (reference sequence). Its CDR3 holds 15 amino acids, cysteine through phenylalanine. The only DNA kept is the CDR3, 45 bases in frame from the first base.